The 2 T cell receptor beta chains listed next were all sequenced from one sample in a study of blood T cell repertoires in COVID-19. Sequencing used immunoSEQ multiplex PCR; TCRdb keeps in-frame clones, though not all of them. The sample yields about 91,000 clones, 70% to 80% seen once. Sequencing was done on a sample of peripheral blood. The receptors here all came from a man between 65 and 85 years old with acute or convalescent COVID-19.

This clone was detected once. This chain uses TRBV5-4 with TRBJ2-7, with TRBD1 matching over 9 bases. After removal of 3 bases from V and 0 bases from J, the junction contained 7 bases not matched to a gene. Germline V gene lookup returns CDR1 SGHNT and CDR2 YYREEE (reference sequence). This CDR3 is 16 amino acids long. CDR3 bases: TGTGCCAGCAGCTCGTTAACGACAGGGGGCTCCTACGAGCAGTACTTC. This translates into CASSSLTTGGSYEQYF.

This clone is labeled medium-sized (0.01 to 0.1%). The CDR3 sequence is CASSSQQGINEKLFF. Here the CDR3 DNA reads TGTGCCAGCAGTTCCCAACAGGGGATAAATGAAAAACTGTTTTTT. The chain uses TRBV14 and TRBJ1-4; TRBD1 matches at 7 bases. The CDR3 has 15 amino acids. The V gene's germline CDR1 is SGHDN and CDR2 FVKESK. Trimming took 6 bases from V and 5 from J; bases not matched to a gene: 9.